A selection of T cell receptor beta chains follows, all from one sample in a study of T cell responses to AZD1222 COVID-19 vaccine. TCRdb keeps only in-frame clones here, not all; method: immunoSEQ multiplex PCR. Among some 110,000 clones listed, about 86% were seen once. Sequenced material: peripheral blood, taken 28 days after the second AZD1222 dose. Every receptor here comes from an adult who received the AZD1222 COVID-19 vaccine. Both conserved end residues are part of each CDR3. D genes are given only for firm matches. Clone size is stated in some rows and not others, as once, few, many or a class when expanded.

>TRBJ1-1|-|few|TRBV7-9
CASSLGSGPNTEAFF
TGTGCCAGCAGCTTAGGATCGGGACCGAACACTGAAGCTTTCTTT
>TRBJ2-2|-|-|TRBV11-2
CASSFPGGTQHTGELFF
TGTGCCAGCAGCTTTCCGGGTGGCACGCAGCACACCGGGGAGCTGTTTTTT
>TRBJ2-7|TRBD2|once|TRBV27
CASSSLSGRVDEQYF
TGTGCCAGCAGTTCCCTTAGCGGGAGGGTCGACGAGCAGTACTTC
>TRBJ1-6|TRBD1|-|TRBV9
CASSHLRQGRGSPLHF
TGTGCCAGCAGCCACCTTCGACAGGGTCGGGGTTCACCCCTCCACTTT
>TRBJ2-7|TRBD2|-|TRBV6-5
CASTAGTSFYEQYF
TGTGCCAGCACCGCCGGGACTAGCTTCTACGAGCAGTACTTC
>TRBJ1-1|TRBD1|many|TRBV3-1/TRBV3-2
CASSYGQGQAFF
TGTGCCAGCAGCTACGGACAGGGACAAGCTTTCTTT
>TRBJ2-6|-|-|TRBV4-1
CASSQGPSGANVLTF
TGCGCCAGCAGCCAAGGACCTTCTGGGGCCAACGTCCTGACTTTC
>TRBJ1-2|TRBD1|-|TRBV6-5
CASSRQGDYGYTF
TGTGCCAGCAGTAGACAGGGTGACTATGGCTACACCTTC
>TRBJ2-3|-|-|TRBV28
CASTDTQGPDTQYF
TGTGCCAGCACCGATACACAGGGTCCAGATACGCAGTATTTT
>TRBJ2-2|-|once|TRBV19
CASSLQGWELFF
TGTGCCAGTAGTTTACAGGGCTGGGAGCTGTTTTTT
>TRBJ1-1|-|-|TRBV18
CASSSSGLPNTEAFF
TGTGCCAGCTCATCTTCGGGCCTACCTAACACTGAAGCTTTCTTT
>TRBJ2-5|-|-|TRBV9
CASSVSGRWDFTTQETQYF
TGTGCCAGCAGCGTAAGTGGACGCTGGGACTTTACGACTCAAGAGACCCAGTACTTC
>TRBJ2-2|TRBD2|-|TRBV5-1
CASSPGLAGDTGELFF
TGCGCCAGCAGCCCGGGACTAGCGGGGGACACCGGGGAGCTGTTTTTT
>TRBJ1-3|TRBD1|-|TRBV18
CASSPNRGQSGNTIYF
TGTGCCAGCTCACCGAACAGGGGGCAGTCTGGAAACACCATATATTTT
>TRBJ2-1|TRBD1|-|TRBV7-6
CASSLGGTGVEQFF
TGTGCCAGCAGCCTAGGGGGAACAGGGGTCGAGCAGTTCTTC
>TRBJ2-5|-|-|TRBV7-3
CASSVQETQYF
TGTGCCAGCAGCGTTCAAGAGACCCAGTACTTC
>TRBJ2-7|-|-|TRBV25-1
CASSISGSTVTYEQYF
TGTGCCAGCAGTATCTCAGGGTCGACGGTAACCTACGAGCAGTACTTC
>TRBJ2-1|TRBD2|-|TRBV14
CASSRLTSGIYNEQFF
TGTGCCAGCAGCCGTTTGACTAGCGGGATCTACAATGAGCAGTTCTTC
>TRBJ2-5|-|-|TRBV5-1
CASSPGTNQETQYF
TGCGCCAGCAGCCCAGGGACAAACCAAGAGACCCAGTACTTC
>TRBJ1-5|-|-|TRBV19
CASSMGRPSNQPQHF
TGTGCCAGTAGTATGGGGCGGCCCAGCAATCAGCCCCAGCATTTT
>TRBJ1-1|-|-|TRBV4-1
CASSQESDEAFF
TGCGCCAGCAGCCAAGAATCAGATGAAGCTTTCTTT
>TRBJ1-4|-|-|TRBV6-1
CASTSRPGTSEKLFF
TGTGCCAGCACTTCACGACCCGGGACAAGTGAAAAACTGTTTTTT
>TRBJ2-1|TRBD2|-|TRBV7-8
CASTPSGGPTSYNEQFF
TGTGCCAGCACCCCCTCGGGGGGGCCTACCTCCTACAATGAGCAGTTCTTC
>TRBJ2-7|TRBD1|-|TRBV5-1
CASSLGSLGQGPHEQYF
TGCGCCAGCAGCTTGGGTTCTCTCGGACAGGGGCCCCACGAGCAGTACTTC
>TRBJ1-1|-|-|TRBV6-1
CASSEAVRKTEAFF
TGTGCCAGCAGTGAAGCTGTCAGAAAGACTGAAGCTTTCTTT
>TRBJ1-5|TRBD1|-|TRBV9
CASSGGQPNQPQHF
TGTGCCAGCAGCGGGGGACAGCCCAATCAGCCCCAGCATTTT
>TRBJ1-6|-|-|TRBV4-1
CASSQDWKNSPLHF
TGCGCCAGCAGCCAAGATTGGAAGAATTCACCCCTCCACTTT
>TRBJ1-2|-|once|TRBV21-1
CASSKGRPSPNYGYTF
TGTGCCAGCAGCAAAGGGAGGCCTTCCCCTAACTATGGCTACACCTTC
>TRBJ2-2|-|-|TRBV12-3/TRBV12-4
CASSLTAGELFF
TGTGCCAGCAGTCTTACGGCCGGGGAGCTGTTTTTT
>TRBJ1-1|-|-|TRBV6-5
CASCLQPTMNTEAFF
TGTGCCAGCTGCTTACAGCCTACCATGAACACTGAAGCTTTCTTT
>TRBJ1-1|-|-|TRBV7-2
CASSLAGEANTEAFF
TGTGCCAGCAGCTTGGCGGGAGAAGCGAACACTGAAGCTTTCTTT
>TRBJ1-4|TRBD1|few|TRBV30
CAWRGPGGNEKLFF
TGTGCCTGGAGGGGGCCAGGGGGTAATGAAAAACTGTTTTTT
>TRBJ2-7|TRBD2|-|TRBV28
CASRTRRGANTYEQYF
TGTGCCAGCAGAACCCGGCGGGGGGCTAATACCTACGAGCAGTACTTC
>TRBJ1-1|TRBD1|-|TRBV5-4
CASSRGTGRDTEAFF
TGTGCCAGCAGCAGGGGGACAGGACGAGACACTGAAGCTTTCTTT
>TRBJ2-1|TRBD1|once|TRBV29-1
CSVETGESSYNEQFF
TGCAGCGTTGAAACAGGGGAGAGCTCCTACAATGAGCAGTTCTTC
>TRBJ1-5|-|-|TRBV6-5
CASSYSKGQPQHF
TGTGCCAGCAGTTACTCGAAAGGACAGCCCCAGCATTTT
>TRBJ1-1|-|once|TRBV6-2/TRBV6-3
CASSKQLSTEAFF
TGTGCCAGCAGCAAGCAGTTGTCCACTGAAGCTTTCTTT
>TRBJ2-7|-|-|TRBV27
CASSDSGYEQYF
TGTGCCAGCAGCGACTCCGGCTACGAGCAGTACTTC
>TRBJ2-5|-|-|TRBV5-4
CASSLGVRGRETQYF
TGTGCCAGCAGCTTGGGTGTACGGGGGCGAGAGACCCAGTACTTC
>TRBJ1-3|-|-|TRBV5-1
CASSLGGSGNTIYF
TGCGCCAGCAGCTTGGGGGGGTCCGGAAACACCATATATTTT
>TRBJ2-7|-|-|TRBV5-6
CASSLSPGADYEQYF
TGTGCCAGCAGCTTGAGCCCTGGCGCTGACTACGAGCAGTACTTC
>TRBJ2-7|-|-|TRBV11-2
CASSLDRAAGAYEQYF
TGTGCCAGCAGCTTAGATCGGGCAGCCGGAGCCTACGAGCAGTACTTC
>TRBJ2-7|TRBD2|-|TRBV10-1
CASSVASGYEQYF
TGCGCCAGCAGTGTGGCTAGCGGGTACGAGCAGTACTTC
>TRBJ2-1|TRBD2|-|TRBV10-1
CASSVRSGSLYNEQFF
TGCGCCAGCAGCGTCCGAAGCGGGAGCCTCTACAATGAGCAGTTCTTC
>TRBJ2-7|-|-|TRBV7-3
CASSIGQTYEQYF
TGTGCCAGCAGCATTGGACAGACCTACGAGCAGTACTTC
>TRBJ2-7|TRBD2|-|TRBV28
CASSLAGGGREQYF
TGTGCCAGCAGTTTAGCTGGGGGGGGACGGGAGCAGTACTTC
>TRBJ1-2|-|-|TRBV6-1
CASSDRAGDVRGYTF
TGTGCCAGCAGTGATCGGGCAGGGGACGTGAGAGGCTACACCTTC
>TRBJ2-3|TRBD1|-|TRBV5-1
CASSLVGTDITDTQYF
TGCGCCAGCAGCTTGGTCGGGACAGATATCACAGATACGCAGTATTTT
>TRBJ1-6|-|-|TRBV7-8
CASSATEGNSPLHF
TGTGCCAGCAGCGCTACTGAGGGTAATTCACCCCTCCACTTT
>TRBJ1-1|-|-|TRBV7-3
CASSPLGPNTEAFF
TGTGCCAGCAGCCCCTTGGGGCCCAACACTGAAGCTTTCTTT
>TRBJ1-5|-|once|TRBV12-2
CALGRDRANNQPQHF
TGTGCACTGGGACGGGACAGGGCTAACAATCAGCCCCAGCATTTT
>TRBJ1-1|-|-|TRBV7-6
CASSLGVGARNTEAFF
TGTGCCAGCAGCTTGGGGGTGGGGGCGCGGAACACTGAAGCTTTCTTT
>TRBJ1-5|-|-|TRBV2
CASSAMGGQPQHF
TGTGCCAGCAGTGCGATGGGGGGTCAGCCCCAGCATTTT